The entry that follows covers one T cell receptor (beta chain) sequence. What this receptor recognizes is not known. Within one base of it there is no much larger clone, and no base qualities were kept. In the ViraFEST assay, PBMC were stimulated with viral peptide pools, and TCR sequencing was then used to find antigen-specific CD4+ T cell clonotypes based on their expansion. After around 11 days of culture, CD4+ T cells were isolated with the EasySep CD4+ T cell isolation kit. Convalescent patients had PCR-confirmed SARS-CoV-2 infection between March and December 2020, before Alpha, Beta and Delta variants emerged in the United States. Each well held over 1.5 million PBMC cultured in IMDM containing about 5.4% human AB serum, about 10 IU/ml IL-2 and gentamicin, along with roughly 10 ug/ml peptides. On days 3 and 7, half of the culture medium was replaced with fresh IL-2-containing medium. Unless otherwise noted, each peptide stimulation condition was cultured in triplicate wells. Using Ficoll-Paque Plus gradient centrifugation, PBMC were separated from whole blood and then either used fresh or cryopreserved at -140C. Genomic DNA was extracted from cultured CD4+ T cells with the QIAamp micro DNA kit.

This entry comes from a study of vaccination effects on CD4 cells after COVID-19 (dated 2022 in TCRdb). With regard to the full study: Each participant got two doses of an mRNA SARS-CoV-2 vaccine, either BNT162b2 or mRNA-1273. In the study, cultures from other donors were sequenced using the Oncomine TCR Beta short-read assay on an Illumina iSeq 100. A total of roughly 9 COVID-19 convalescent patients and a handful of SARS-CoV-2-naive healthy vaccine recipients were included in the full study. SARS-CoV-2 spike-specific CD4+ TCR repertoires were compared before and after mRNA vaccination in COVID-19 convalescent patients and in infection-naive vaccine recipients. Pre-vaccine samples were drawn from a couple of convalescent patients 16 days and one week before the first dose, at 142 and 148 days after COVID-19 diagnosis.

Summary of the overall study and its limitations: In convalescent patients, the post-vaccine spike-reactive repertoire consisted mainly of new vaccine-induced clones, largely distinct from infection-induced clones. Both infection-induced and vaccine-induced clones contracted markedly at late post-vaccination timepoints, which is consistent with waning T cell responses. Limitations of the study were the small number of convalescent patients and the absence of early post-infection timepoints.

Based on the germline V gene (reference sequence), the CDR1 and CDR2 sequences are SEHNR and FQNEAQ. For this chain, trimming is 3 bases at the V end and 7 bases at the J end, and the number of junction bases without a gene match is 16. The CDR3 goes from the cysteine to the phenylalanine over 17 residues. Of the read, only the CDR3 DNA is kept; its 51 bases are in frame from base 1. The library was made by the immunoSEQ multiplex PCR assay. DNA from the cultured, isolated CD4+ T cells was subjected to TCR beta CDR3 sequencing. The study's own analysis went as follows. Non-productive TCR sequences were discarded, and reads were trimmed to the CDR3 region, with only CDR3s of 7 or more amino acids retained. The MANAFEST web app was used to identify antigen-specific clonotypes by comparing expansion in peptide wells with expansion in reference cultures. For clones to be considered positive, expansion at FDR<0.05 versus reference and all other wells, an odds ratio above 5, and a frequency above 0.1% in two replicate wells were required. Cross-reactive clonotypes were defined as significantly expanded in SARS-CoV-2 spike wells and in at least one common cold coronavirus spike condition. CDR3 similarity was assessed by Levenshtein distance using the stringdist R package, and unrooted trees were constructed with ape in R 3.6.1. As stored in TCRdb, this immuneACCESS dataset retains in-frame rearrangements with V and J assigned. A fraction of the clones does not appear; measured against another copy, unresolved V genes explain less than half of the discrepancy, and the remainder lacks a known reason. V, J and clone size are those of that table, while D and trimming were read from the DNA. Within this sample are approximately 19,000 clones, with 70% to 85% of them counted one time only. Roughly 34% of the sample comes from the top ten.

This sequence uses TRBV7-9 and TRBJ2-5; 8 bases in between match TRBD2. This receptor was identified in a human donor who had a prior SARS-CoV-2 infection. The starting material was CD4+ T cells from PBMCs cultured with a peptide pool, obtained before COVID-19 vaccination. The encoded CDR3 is CASSFHKYGTSLGTQYF. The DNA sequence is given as TGTGCCAGCAGCTTCCATAAATATGGGACTAGTCTGGGGACCCAGTACTTC. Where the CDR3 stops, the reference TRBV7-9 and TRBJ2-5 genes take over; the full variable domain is DTGVSQNPRHKITKRGQNVTFRCDPISEHNRLYWYRQTLGQGPEFLTYFQNEAQLEKSRLLSDRFSAERPKGSFSTLEIQRTEQGDSAMYLCASSFHKYGTSLGTQYFGPGTRLLVL.